The 22 T cell receptor beta chains given below trace back to one sample, sequenced in a study of blood T cell repertoires in COVID-19. Clones were read by immunoSEQ multiplex PCR, and TCRdb kept only the in-frame ones, dropping some. The sample contains around 430,000 clones, about 91% of which appear only once. Material: peripheral blood. These receptors were collected from a woman in her 50s with COVID-19, enrolled during active disease.

CDR3 coding DNA: TGTGCCACCAGAGACAGGGTGAACACTGAAGCTTTCTTT. It codes for CATRDRVNTEAFF. The chain joins TRBV27 to TRBJ1-1; TRBD1 matches at 7 bases. There are 13 residues in the CDR3. V was clipped by 10 bases and J by 0 bases; unmatched bases: 5. Germline V gene sequence: CDR1 MNHEY, CDR2 SMNVEV (reference sequence).

The chain uses TRBV5-6 and TRBJ2-2, with a tentative D call TRBD1 (6 bases). V was trimmed by 3 bases and J by 0 bases, leaving 9 bases between them. The CDR3 length is 15 residues. Germline CDR1 and CDR2: SGHDT and YYEEEE. DNA for the CDR3: TGTGCCAGCAGCTGGGGGACAACGAACACCGGGGAGCTGTTTTTT. Translation gives CASSWGTTNTGELFF.

The chain has TRBV13 and TRBJ1-2; D is ambiguous. CDR1 and CDR2 (germline): PRHDT, FYEKMQ (reference sequence). There are 13 residues in the CDR3. The V and J ends lost 0 bases and 4 bases respectively, with 6 bases between them. The CDR3 DNA is TGTGCCAGCAGCTTAGGGGCGGTCTATGGCTACACCTTC. It specifies CASSLGAVYGYTF.

The rearrangement uses TRBV24-1 and TRBJ2-3; 9 bases match TRBD1. This CDR3 region has 17 residues. Germline CDR1 is KGHDR and CDR2 is SFDVKD. With 4 bases clipped from V and 6 bases from J, the junction kept 13 bases outside the gene matches. The CDR3 protein is CATSDPTGGAAGDTQYF. CDR3 nucleotide sequence: TGTGCCACCAGTGACCCAACAGGGGGCGCGGCTGGGGATACGCAGTATTTT.

The CDR3 loop is CASVGVGQPQHF. Here the CDR3 DNA reads TGTGCCAGTGTAGGAGTCGGGCAGCCCCAGCATTTT. The chain has TRBV19 and TRBJ1-5; D is unresolved. Germline CDR1 is LNHDA and CDR2 is SQIVND (reference sequence). This CDR3 has 12 residues. Deletions cut 8 bases from V and 7 bases from J, with 12 bases between.

V gene TRBV5-1 combines with J gene TRBJ1-4; a weak D match, TRBD1 (5 bases). The CDR3 sequence is 14 residues long. V lost 6 bases and J lost 7, with 16 bases in between. Germline loops: CDR1 SGHRS, CDR2 YFSETQ. The CDR3 DNA follows: TGCGCCAGCAAGATTGGGGCCTCGAGTGAAAAACTGTTTTTT. Amino acid sequence: CASKIGASSEKLFF.

This sequence joins TRBV2 and TRBJ2-4; TRBD2 might be the D (5 bases). Between the trimmed V and J ends, which lost 4 bases and 8 bases, there was a span of 9 bases. The CDR3 contains 12 residues. Germline V gene sequence: CDR1 SNHLY, CDR2 FYNNEI. The CDR3 sequence is CASSVVGDIQYF. The CDR3, as DNA: TGTGCCAGCAGTGTGGTGGGAGACATTCAGTACTTC.

The CDR3 spells CASIREWITKNIQYF. The CDR3, as DNA: TGTGCCAGCATCCGGGAGTGGATAACCAAAAACATTCAGTACTTC. The chain uses TRBV28 and TRBJ2-4; a weak D match, TRBD2 (6 bases). V was pared by 7 bases and J by 2 bases, with 15 bases between. There are 15 residues in the CDR3. Per the germline V gene, CDR1 is MDHEN and CDR2 is SYDVKM. The entire variable domain, with the rest obtained from reference TRBV28 and TRBJ2-4, is as follows: DVKVTQSSRYLVKRTGEKVFLECVQDMDHENMFWYRQDPGLGLRLIYFSYDVKMKEKGDIPEGYSVSREKKERFSLILESASTNQTSMYLCASIREWITKNIQYFGAGTRLSVL.

This clone was seen only a few times. The chain has TRBV6-6 and TRBJ1-6; 9 positions agree with TRBD1. There are 17 residues in the CDR3. V shed 5 bases, J shed 10 bases, and the junction held 15 bases outside the gene matches. Germline CDR1 is MNHNY and CDR2 is SVGAGI (reference sequence). CDR3 nucleotides: TGTGCCAGCAGTCACCATTACGGGACAGGGAGTATATCACCCCTCCACTTT. It is translated as CASSHHYGTGSISPLHF.

The rearrangement uses TRBV12-5 and TRBJ2-1; tentatively, D is TRBD2 (7 bases). CDR3 length: 13 residues. Trimming left V 8 bases short and J 7 bases short, with 15 bases between. Germline values: CDR1 LGHNT, CDR2 FRNRAP. CDR3 nucleotide sequence: TGTGCTAGTAGTCGGGGGGCATTAAATGAGCAGTTCTTC. It yields the protein CASSRGALNEQFF. Full variable domain (outside the CDR3, taken from reference TRBV12-5 and TRBJ2-1): DARVTQTPRHKVTEMGQEVTMRCQPILGHNTVFWYRQTMMQGLELLAYFRNRAPLDDSGMPKDRFSAEMPDATLATLKIQPSEPRDSAVYFCASSRGALNEQFFGPGTRLTVL.

This clone was counted once. The V gene is TRBV6-1, the J gene TRBJ2-1; TRBD2 matches 9 bases. The CDR3 length is 15 residues. Germline V gives CDR1 MNHNS, CDR2 SASEGT. With 1 base clipped from V and 5 bases from J, the junction kept 3 bases outside the gene matches. The DNA for the CDR3 is TGTGCCAGCAGTGAAGGACTAGCGGTAAACAATGAGCAGTTCTTC. Translation: CASSEGLAVNNEQFF.

The chain employs TRBV7-2 and TRBJ2-5, with 8 positions matching TRBD1. Germline V gene lookup returns CDR1 SGHTA and CDR2 FQGNSA. Trimming removed 4 bases from V and 1 base from J; junction bases left unmatched: 8. The CDR3 totals 16 residues. CDR3 coding DNA: TGTGCCAGCAGCTCCCGGACAGGGCCTGCCCAAGAGACCCAGTACTTC. This translates into CASSSRTGPAQETQYF. The full variable domain, its missing parts supplied by reference TRBV7-2 and TRBJ2-5, is GAGVSQSPSNKVTEKGKDVELRCDPISGHTALYWYRQSLGQGLEFLIYFQGNSAPDKSGLPSDRFSAERTGGSVSTLTIQRTQQEDSAVYLCASSSRTGPAQETQYFGPGTRLLVL.

Notes on this clone: This CDR3 is missing its conserved last phenylalanine or tryptophan, likely due to a read error. The DNA is left out, because the CDR3 cannot be placed on it with certainty; the CDR3 is given as TCRdb lists it. J is TRBJ1-4 and V is TRBV9; the table names TRBD1, a call not compared with the DNA. The CDR3 comprises 9 residues, both ends counted. Germline-derived CDR1 and CDR2 are SGDLS and YYNGEE. The CDR3 loop reads CASSVTGTT.

Note on this clone: The sample contains more than one DNA sequence encoding this CDR3. This chain joins TRBV12-3 or TRBV12-4 and TRBJ2-3; D uncertain. V dropped 3 bases and J dropped 2 bases, with 3 bases sitting between them. The CDR3 length is 12 residues. The chain's CDR3 is CASSFHTDTQYF. The CDR3 DNA reads as TGTGCCAGCAGTTTCCACACAGATACGCAGTATTTT.

The genes are TRBV5-1 and TRBJ2-7; 12 bases agree with TRBD2. This CDR3 has 15 residues. Per germline, CDR1 SGHRS and CDR2 YFSETQ. V dropped 7 bases and J dropped 5; count of bases not matched to a gene: 10. The CDR3 DNA sequence: TGCGCCAGCCGGGCTAGCGGGGGGGTAGTCAACGAGCAGTACTTC. This sequence encodes CASRASGGVVNEQYF.

This sequence joins TRBV9 and TRBJ1-4, with D possibly TRBD1 on 5 matching bases. This CDR3 spans 15 amino acids. Trimming left V 1 base short and J 6 bases short, with 13 bases between. The V gene's germline CDR1 is SGDLS and CDR2 YYNGEE. The chain's CDR3 is CASSVSQGKYEKLFF. CDR3 nucleotide sequence: TGTGCCAGCAGCGTATCTCAGGGAAAATATGAAAAACTGTTTTTT.

For this clone: Other DNA sequences in the same sample also yield this CDR3. The V call is TRBV6-5, the J call TRBJ1-1; D uncertain. The germline V gene has CDR1 MNHEY and CDR2 SVGAGI. Trimming removed 0 bases at V and 0 bases at J, with 5 bases between. The CDR3 is made up of 14 amino acids. CDR3 protein: CASSYSSLNTEAFF. CDR3 nucleotide sequence: TGTGCCAGCAGTTACTCCTCCCTGAACACTGAAGCTTTCTTT.

The genes are TRBV6-5 and TRBJ1-6; TRBD1 might be the D (5 bases). The CDR3 length is 14 residues. Germline CDR1 reads MNHEY; CDR2 reads SVGAGI. With 8 bases removed from V and 7 bases from J, the gap between germline ends came to 15 bases. The DNA of the CDR3 is TGTGCCAGCTATTCGGGGGGGATAAATTCACCCCTCCACTTT. Translating it yields CASYSGGINSPLHF.

This CDR3 is CASSPRFNSPRSYEQYF. In DNA, the CDR3 is TGTGCCAGTAGTCCTCGATTCAACAGTCCGCGCTCCTACGAGCAGTACTTC. This chain joins TRBV19 and TRBJ2-7; D unresolved. V lost 5 bases to trimming and J lost 0 bases, with 20 bases between them. The CDR3 contains 17 residues. CDR1 LNHDA and CDR2 SQIVND come from the germline V gene (reference sequence).

The chain has TRBV6-1 and TRBJ1-6; TRBD1 agrees at 8 bases. V lost 2 bases to trimming and J lost 2 bases; unmatched junction nucleotides: 5. The CDR3 consists of 17 residues. CDR1 is MNHNS, CDR2 SASEGT, per germline. This chain's CDR3 is CASSEWDRPTYNSPLHF. DNA for the CDR3: TGTGCCAGCAGTGAATGGGACAGGCCAACCTATAATTCACCCCTCCACTTT.

The gene calls are TRBV5-1 and TRBJ2-1, with 12 positions matching TRBD2. V shed 4 bases, J shed 7 bases, and the junction held 6 bases outside the gene matches. CDR3 size: 15 residues. Looked up from germline, CDR1 is SGHRS and CDR2 is YFSETQ. The CDR3: CASSMASGGANEQFF. CDR3 sequence (DNA): TGCGCCAGCAGCATGGCTAGCGGGGGGGCGAATGAGCAGTTCTTC. Full variable domain (missing parts from reference TRBV5-1 and TRBJ2-1): KAGVTQTPRYLIKTRGQQVTLSCSPISGHRSVSWYQQTPGQGLQFLFEYFSETQRNKGNFPGRFSGRQFSNSRSEMNVSTLELGDSALYLCASSMASGGANEQFFGPGTRLTVL.

V usage is TRBV20-1 and J usage is TRBJ1-1; a possible D gene is TRBD1 (5 bases). Germline CDR1 DFQATT, CDR2 SNEGSKA (reference sequence). The CDR3 has 12 residues. The germline V and J ends were trimmed by 3 bases and 6 bases, with 11 bases remaining between them. CDR3 DNA: TGCAGTGCTAGTGGGGGAGGCGCTGAAGCTTTCTTT. Translating it yields CSASGGGAEAFF.